This passage covers 2 T cell receptor beta chains from one sample sequenced in a study of OX40 agonist ivuxolimab in advanced cancers. Sequenced by immunoSEQ multiplex PCR; TCRdb stores in-frame clones only, minus some. This table holds under 95,000 clones, 89% found once. This sample comprised CD4+ or CD8+ T cells sorted from blood, obtained in a trial of the OX40 agonist ivuxolimab. These receptors were taken from an adult with an advanced solid tumor such as melanoma, head and neck, liver or kidney cancer.

The rearrangement joins TRBV6-6 to TRBJ1-4; D remains ambiguous. Germline V gene sequence: CDR1 MNHNY, CDR2 SVGAGI (reference sequence). Trimming pared 0 bases from V and 7 bases from J, leaving 6 bases between. The CDR3 consists of 13 residues. The CDR3 region has the DNA TGTGCCAGCAGTTACTCGAGGACTGAAAAACTGTTTTTT. It codes for CASSYSRTEKLFF.

The chain recombines TRBV28 with TRBJ2-7; 7 positions match TRBD1. The V segment lost 2 bases and the J segment 3 bases; nucleotides outside the gene matches: 10. This CDR3 comprises 16 residues. Germline V gene data show CDR1 as MDHEN and CDR2 as SYDVKM. For the CDR3, the DNA is TGTGCCAGCAGTTTAGTCACTACACGGGACAGCTACGAGCAGTACTTC. Its translation is CASSLVTTRDSYEQYF.